The 29 T cell receptor beta chains given below trace back to one sample, sequenced in a study of T cells in Graves' hyperthyroidism and ophthalmopathy. The investigators amplified TCR beta CDR3 regions from RNA transcripts. First-round RT-PCR targeting the TCR CDR3 was performed with the HTBI primer set. In TCRdb, the multiplex PCR reads were re-called with MiXCR into one record per CDR3 protein. The sample includes about 560,000 distinct CDR3 sequences, roughly 46% of them seen just once. Input material: peripheral blood or thyroid tissue (not recorded which). Receptor source: a woman aged 18-29 years with Graves' hyperthyroidism.

This clonotype was seen at least ten times. The chain couples TRBV19 to TRBJ1-1, with D possibly being TRBD1 (6 bases). Germline loops: CDR1 LNHDA, CDR2 SQIVND (reference sequence). The CDR3 has 12 residues. Trimming stripped 9 bases from V and 2 bases from J, with 10 bases between. This CDR3 is CASKQGNTEAFF. In nucleotides, the CDR3 is TGTGCCAGCAAACAGGGAAACACTGAAGCTTTCTTT.

This clonotype was found many times. The rearrangement uses TRBV7-2 and TRBJ1-2, with D possibly TRBD1 on 5 matching bases. The V and J ends lost 5 bases and 8 bases respectively, with 15 bases between them. The CDR3 has 13 amino acids. Germline CDR1 and CDR2: SGHTA and FQGNSA. In DNA form, the CDR3 reads TGTGCCAGCAGCCTCCTCGGGGCTAGCGGCTACACCTTC. This codes for CASSLLGASGYTF.

This clonotype was recorded at least ten times. This chain uses TRBV7-9 with TRBJ2-5, with 7 bases matching TRBD2. CDR3 length: 15 residues. Looked up from germline, CDR1 is SEHNR and CDR2 is FQNEAQ (reference sequence). The V gene end was trimmed by 1 base and the J gene end by 1 base; junction bases not matched to a gene: 3. In nucleotides, the CDR3 is TGTGCCAGCAGCTTAGGCCGGACTAGCCAAGAGACCCAGTACTTC. Translated, it gives CASSLGRTSQETQYF.

This chain connects TRBV20-1 to TRBJ2-7; D not resolved. Germline lookup yields CDR1 DFQATT and CDR2 SNEGSKA (reference sequence). Trimming stripped 4 bases from V and 2 bases from J, with 9 bases between. The CDR3 runs 12 residues. The CDR3 loop is CSANDITYEQYF. The CDR3 DNA sequence: TGCAGTGCTAATGACATTACCTACGAGCAGTACTTC.

Ten or more counts support this clonotype. V gene TRBV7-2 combines with J gene TRBJ2-5, with a weak D call TRBD1 (6 bases). CDR1 and CDR2 from the germline V gene are SGHTA and FQGNSA. The CDR3 is 16 amino acids. Trimming shortened V by 6 bases and J by 2 bases, and 19 bases separated the two germline ends. The CDR3 protein is CASSARLGRGQETQYF. For the CDR3, the DNA is TGTGCCAGCAGTGCCCGCCTAGGCAGGGGACAAGAGACCCAGTACTTC.

This clonotype was seen a handful of times. The V call is TRBV14, the J call TRBJ1-1; D unresolved. V dropped 3 bases and J dropped 3 bases, with 8 bases sitting between them. The length of the CDR3 is 13 residues. The germline gives CDR1 SGHDN, CDR2 FVKESK. The CDR3 sequence: CASSQRVDTEAFF. For the CDR3, the DNA is TGTGCCAGCAGCCAGAGGGTGGACACTGAAGCTTTCTTT.

This clonotype was counted only a few times. The rearrangement links TRBV29-1 to TRBJ2-7, with 12 bases matching TRBD2. V shed 3 bases and J 5 bases; nucleotides not matched to a gene: 11. Germline CDR1 reads SQVTM; CDR2 reads ANQGSEA. The CDR3 covers 16 residues. The CDR3 DNA follows: TGCAGCGTTGAGGTAGCGACTAGCGGGAGATTGAACGAGCAGTACTTC. Translated: CSVEVATSGRLNEQYF.

Comments on this clonotype: An end of the junction does not agree with germline; a read error may underlie this. CDR3 bases: TGTGCCAGCAACGTAGAGGGGGCGCCCACTGGAGCTTTCTTT. This translates into CASNVEGAPTGAFF. The gene calls are TRBV2 and TRBJ1-1; 7 nucleotides agree with TRBD1. The CDR3 runs 14 residues. In germline, CDR1 is SNHLY, CDR2 FYNNEI. The whole variable domain, remainder taken from reference TRBV2 and TRBJ1-1, is EPEVTQTPSHQVTQMGQEVILRCVPISNHLYFYWYRQILGQKVEFLVSFYNNEISEKSEIFDDQFSVERPDGSNFTLKIRSTKLEDSAMYFCASNVEGAPTGAFFGQGTRLTVV.

The chain recombines TRBV12-3 or TRBV12-4 with TRBJ1-2, with a weak D call TRBD1 (5 bases). This CDR3 contains 14 residues. Trimming took off 6 bases at V and 2 bases at J, with 13 bases between the two ends. In DNA, the CDR3 is TGTGCCAGCAGCCCCCGGAGGGGAAACTATGGCTACACCTTC. Protein: CASSPRRGNYGYTF.

The gene calls are TRBV25-1 and TRBJ2-5; D is unclear. Trimming took off 4 bases at V and 1 base at J, with 7 bases between the two ends. CDR1 MGHDK and CDR2 SYGVNS come from the germline V gene. This CDR3 is built from 13 residues. The CDR3 DNA sequence: TGTGCCAGCAGTGGGCTACTCCAAGAGACCCAGTACTTC. Its translation is CASSGLLQETQYF. The whole variable domain, remainder taken from reference TRBV25-1 and TRBJ2-5, is EADIYQTPRYLVIGTGKKITLECSQTMGHDKMYWYQQDPGMELHLIHYSYGVNSTEKGDLSSESTVSRIRTEHFPLTLESARPSHTSQYLCASSGLLQETQYFGPGTRLLVL.

The gene calls are TRBV2 and TRBJ1-6, with TRBD1 matching over 9 bases. With V trimmed by 6 bases and J by 9 bases, 3 bases remained unmatched. CDR1 SNHLY and CDR2 FYNNEI come from the germline V gene. The CDR3 sequence is 13 residues long. CDR3 in DNA: TGTGCCAGCAGGGCGGACAGGGGTTCACCCCTCCACTTT. This gives the protein CASRADRGSPLHF.

The chain has TRBV2 and TRBJ1-2; D unresolved. With 6 bases removed from V and 5 bases from J, the gap between germline ends came to 13 bases. Germline CDR1 reads SNHLY; CDR2 reads FYNNEI. The CDR3 extends over 13 amino acids. The CDR3 coding sequence is TGTGCCAGCAGATTATCAGAAGAGTATGGCTACACCTTC. Amino acids: CASRLSEEYGYTF.

The V gene is TRBV25-1, the J gene TRBJ1-2; 7 nucleotides match TRBD1. Germline CDR1 reads MGHDK; CDR2 reads SYGVNS. After removal of 8 bases from V and 2 bases from J, the junction contained 11 bases not matched to a gene. The CDR3 covers 15 residues. DNA of the CDR3: TGTGCCAGCGTTCGGGACAGTTCTACAAACTATGGCTACACCTTC. Translation gives CASVRDSSTNYGYTF.

This chain uses TRBV24-1 with TRBJ1-1; 7 bases map to TRBD1. The CDR3 sequence is 13 residues long. The V gene's germline CDR1 is KGHDR and CDR2 SFDVKD. V trimming: 9 bases; J trimming: 4 bases; junction bases outside the gene matches: 7. The CDR3 here is CATPDQGVTEAFF. In DNA form, the CDR3 reads TGTGCCACCCCCGACCAGGGGGTCACTGAAGCTTTCTTT.

The chain carries TRBV12-5 and TRBJ2-5; D possibly corresponds to TRBD1 (6 bases). Gene TRBJ2-7 matches the end of the DNA better, so the J call may be wrong. Germline V gene sequence: CDR1 LGHNT, CDR2 FRNRAP. This CDR3 comprises 13 residues. CDR3 DNA: TGTGCTAGTGGGGGGGCTAGCTCCTACGAGCAGTACTTC. Residues: CASGGASSYEQYF.

This clonotype was seen only a few times. This chain joins TRBV6-6 and TRBJ2-7; D is perhaps TRBD1 or TRBD2 (5 bases each). The CDR3 sequence is 14 residues long. V lost 5 bases, J lost 3 bases, and 14 bases lay in between. CDR1 is MNHNY, CDR2 SVGAGI, per germline (reference sequence). As DNA, the CDR3 is TGTGCCAGCAGTGAAGGGGCTAGCAGCTACGAGCAGTACTTC. Amino acid sequence: CASSEGASSYEQYF.

The CDR3 bases are TGTGCCAGCAGTTACTCGGGAGGGGGCTCTGGGGCCAACGTCCTGACTTTC. Protein product: CASSYSGGGSGANVLTF. V gene TRBV7-8 combines with J gene TRBJ2-6; 8 positions match TRBD2. V shed 6 bases and J 0 bases; nucleotides not matched to a gene: 7. There are 17 residues in the CDR3. Looked up from germline, CDR1 is SGHVS and CDR2 is FQNEAQ.

The CDR3 sequence is CSASRPEHTEAFF. The CDR3 DNA reads TGCAGTGCTAGCCGACCGGAGCACACTGAAGCTTTCTTT. The chain couples TRBV20-1 to TRBJ1-1; no definite D call. The CDR3 loop spans 13 amino acids. The germline gives CDR1 DFQATT, CDR2 SNEGSKA (reference sequence). V lost 3 bases and J 3 bases, leaving 11 bases between the germline ends.

This clonotype was observed at least ten times. The V gene is TRBV2, the J gene TRBJ1-4; D unclear. Per germline, CDR1 SNHLY and CDR2 FYNNEI. The CDR3 covers 14 residues. V lost 6 bases and J 0 bases, leaving 8 bases between the germline ends. The CDR3 sequence: CASSHGATNEKLFF. For the CDR3, the DNA is TGTGCCAGCAGCCACGGTGCAACTAATGAAAAACTGTTTTTT.

There are many counts of this clonotype. This chain joins TRBV6-6 and TRBJ2-5; 9 bases align to TRBD2. The CDR3 spans 14 residues. V gave up 6 bases and J gave up 5 bases; unmatched junction bases: 7. Germline V CDR1 and CDR2: MNHNY, SVGAGI (reference sequence). CDR3 coding DNA: TGTGCCAGCAGCTGGACTAGCGCCGCGGAGACCCAGTACTTC. This translates into CASSWTSAAETQYF.

About this clonotype itself: This may arise from a read error, as a much more abundant clone is one base away. CDR3 sequence: CASSLVGPWNTEAFF. DNA of the CDR3: TGTGCCAGCAGTTTAGTCGGGCCATGGAACACTGAAGCTTTCTTT. This sequence joins TRBV12-3 or TRBV12-4 and TRBJ1-1; D unclear. Trimming removed 1 base from V and 1 base from J, with 10 bases in between. This CDR3 contains 15 residues.

The table lists this clonotype with many counts. The chain employs TRBV24-1 and TRBJ1-1, with 7 positions matching TRBD1. The CDR3 runs 16 residues. Germline loops: CDR1 KGHDR, CDR2 SFDVKD. With 2 bases clipped from V and 1 base from J, the junction kept 6 bases outside the gene matches. CDR3 nucleotide sequence: TGTGCCACCAGTGATTCCCGGACAGGCGGGAACACTGAAGCTTTCTTT. It codes for CATSDSRTGGNTEAFF.

V is TRBV11-2 and J is TRBJ1-5; the D gene is possibly TRBD1 (5 bases). The germline V and J ends were trimmed by 3 bases and 5 bases, with 14 bases remaining between them. CDR3 length: 15 residues. Germline values: CDR1 SGHAT, CDR2 FQNNGV. The CDR3 reads CASSLGFQGYQPQHF. The CDR3 bases are TGTGCCAGCAGCTTGGGGTTCCAGGGTTATCAGCCCCAGCATTTT.

In the case of this clonotype: A much larger clone differs from this one at a single base, so this may be a read error. V and J are TRBV7-9 and TRBJ1-1, with unresolved D. This CDR3 contains 13 residues. Germline lookup yields CDR1 SEHNR and CDR2 FQNEAQ (reference sequence). V was shortened by 3 bases and J by 5 bases, with 10 bases between the two germline ends. CDR3 in DNA: TGTGCCAGCAGCTTTACGACGGGGACTGAAGCTTTCTTT. Translated, it gives CASSFTTGTEAFF.

This chain connects TRBV7-9 to TRBJ1-1; 9 bases agree with TRBD1. The CDR3 extends over 15 amino acids. Germline V gene data show CDR1 as SEHNR and CDR2 as FQNEAQ (reference sequence). Unmatched junction bases numbered 12, after V lost 5 bases and J lost 8 bases. The CDR3 nucleotides read TGTGCCAGCAGCCCCGTACAGGGGGCTTGGAACGAAGCTTTCTTT. Its translation is CASSPVQGAWNEAFF.

The chain combines TRBV15 with TRBJ2-7; D remains unclear. CDR1 LNHNV and CDR2 YYDKDF come from the germline V gene (reference sequence). Trimming stripped 1 base from V and 0 bases from J, with 7 bases between. CDR3 size: 14 residues. CDR3: CATSRGSSSYEQYF. The CDR3 nucleotides read TGTGCCACCAGCAGAGGGTCGAGCTCCTACGAGCAGTACTTC.

About this clonotype: Sequence at one end of the junction differs from germline and may be a read error. The chain couples TRBV19 to TRBJ1-5, with 10 bases identical to TRBD1. This CDR3 has 14 residues. Looked up from germline, CDR1 is LNHDA and CDR2 is SQIVND (reference sequence). CDR3 in amino acids: CTSDVGQGNQPQHF. CDR3 DNA: TGTACCAGTGATGTGGGACAGGGGAACCAGCCCCAGCATTTT.

The V call is TRBV12-3 or TRBV12-4, the J call TRBJ2-7; the D call may be TRBD1 or TRBD2 (6 bases each). V shed 6 bases and J shed 4 bases, with 19 bases lying between them. The CDR3 runs to 15 residues. CDR3 sequence (DNA): TGTGCCAGCAGCTTTGGGGGGACACCCTTTTACGAGCAGTACTTC. Its protein product is CASSFGGTPFYEQYF.

The sample holds a few counts of this clonotype. Sequence at one end of the junction differs from germline and may be a read error. The chain recombines TRBV14 with TRBJ2-7, with 9 bases that match TRBD1. CDR1 is SGHDN and CDR2 is FVKESK in the germline V gene. The CDR3 consists of 10 residues. CDR3 in amino acids: CASSPPGQGF. Written as DNA, the CDR3 is TGTGCCAGCAGCCCTCCGGGACAGGGCTTC.